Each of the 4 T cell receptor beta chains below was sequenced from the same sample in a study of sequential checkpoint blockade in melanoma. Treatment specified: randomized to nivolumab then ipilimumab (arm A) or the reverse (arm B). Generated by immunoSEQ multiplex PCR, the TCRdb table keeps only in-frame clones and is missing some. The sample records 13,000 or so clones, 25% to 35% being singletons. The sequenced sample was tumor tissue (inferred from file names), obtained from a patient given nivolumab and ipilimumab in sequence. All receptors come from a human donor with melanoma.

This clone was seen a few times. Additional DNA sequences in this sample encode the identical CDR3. CDR3 in amino acids: CASSEGGSHGYTF. CDR3 bases read: TGTGCCAGCAGTGAAGGCGGCAGCCATGGCTACACC. The chain couples TRBV6-1 to TRBJ1-2, with D unresolved. The observed sequence ends 1 residue before the CDR3 terminus, with the missing tail filled in from the germline J gene. Germline CDR1 is MNHNS and CDR2 is SASEGT. This CDR3 region has 13 residues. V was trimmed by 1 base and J by 6 bases, leaving 9 bases between them.

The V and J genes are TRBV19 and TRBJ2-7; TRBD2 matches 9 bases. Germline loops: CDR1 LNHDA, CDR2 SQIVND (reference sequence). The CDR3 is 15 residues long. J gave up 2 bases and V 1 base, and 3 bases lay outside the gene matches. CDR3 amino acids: CASSIGSGGAYEQYF. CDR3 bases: TGTGCCAGTAGTATAGGTAGCGGGGGAGCCTACGAGCAGTACTTC.

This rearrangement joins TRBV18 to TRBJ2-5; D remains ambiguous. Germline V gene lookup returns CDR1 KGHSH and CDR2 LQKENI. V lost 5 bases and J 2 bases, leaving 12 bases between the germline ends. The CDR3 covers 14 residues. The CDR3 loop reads CASSTVAKQETQYF. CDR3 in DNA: TGTGCCAGCTCAACGGTCGCAAAACAAGAGACCCAGTACTTC.

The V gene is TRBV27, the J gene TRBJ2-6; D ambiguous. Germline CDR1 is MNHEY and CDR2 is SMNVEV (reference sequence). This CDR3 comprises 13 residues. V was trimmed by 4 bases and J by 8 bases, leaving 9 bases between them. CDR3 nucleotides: TGTGCCAGCAGTTCGCTAGGAACCAACGTCCTGACTTTC. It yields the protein CASSSLGTNVLTF. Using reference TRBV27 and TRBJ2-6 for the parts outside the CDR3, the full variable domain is EAQVTQNPRYLITVTGKKLTVTCSQNMNHEYMSWYRQDPGLGLRQIYYSMNVEVTDKGDVPEGYKVSRKEKRNFPLILESPSPNQTSLYFCASSSLGTNVLTFGAGSRLTVL.